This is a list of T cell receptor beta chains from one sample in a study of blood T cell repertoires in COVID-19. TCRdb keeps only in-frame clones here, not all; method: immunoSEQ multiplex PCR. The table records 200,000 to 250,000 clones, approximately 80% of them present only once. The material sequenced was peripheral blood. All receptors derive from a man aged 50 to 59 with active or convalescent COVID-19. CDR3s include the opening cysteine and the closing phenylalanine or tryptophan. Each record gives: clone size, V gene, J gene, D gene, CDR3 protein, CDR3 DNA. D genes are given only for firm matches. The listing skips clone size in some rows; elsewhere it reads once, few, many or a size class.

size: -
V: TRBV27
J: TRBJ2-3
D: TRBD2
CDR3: CASSSTPSRTSGRLRWGTDTQYF
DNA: TGTGCCAGCAGTTCCACCCCTTCCCGGACTAGCGGGAGATTACGATGGGGAACAGATACGCAGTATTTT

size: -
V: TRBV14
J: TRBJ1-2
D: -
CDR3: CASSQRWPINYGYTF
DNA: TGTGCCAGCAGCCAAAGATGGCCGATAAACTATGGCTACACCTTC

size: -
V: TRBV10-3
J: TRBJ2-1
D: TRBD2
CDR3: CAISDGLAGGDNEQFF
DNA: TGTGCCATCAGTGACGGACTAGCGGGGGGAGACAATGAGCAGTTCTTC

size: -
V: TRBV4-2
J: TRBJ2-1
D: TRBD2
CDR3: CASSLVLAGGISSYNEQFF
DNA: TGTGCCAGCAGCCTCGTACTAGCGGGGGGCATTAGCTCCTACAATGAGCAGTTCTTC

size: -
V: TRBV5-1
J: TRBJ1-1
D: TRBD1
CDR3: CASSVTGVNTEAFF
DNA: TGCGCCAGCAGCGTGACAGGGGTAAACACTGAAGCTTTCTTT

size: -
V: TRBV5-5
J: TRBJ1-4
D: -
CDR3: CASSLLGGEKLFF
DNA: TGTGCCAGCAGCTTGCTTGGCGGGGAAAAACTGTTTTTT

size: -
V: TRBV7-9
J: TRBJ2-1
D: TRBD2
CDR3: CASSLYLAGAGNEQFF
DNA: TGTGCCAGCAGCTTATACCTAGCGGGAGCGGGCAATGAGCAGTTCTTC

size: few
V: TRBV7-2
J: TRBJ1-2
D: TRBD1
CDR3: CASSFGQGGNYGYTF
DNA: TGTGCCAGCAGCTTTGGACAGGGGGGAAACTATGGCTACACCTTC

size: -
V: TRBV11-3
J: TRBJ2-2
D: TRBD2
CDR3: CASSFLAGGPGELFF
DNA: TGTGCCAGCAGCTTCCTAGCGGGGGGACCCGGGGAGCTGTTTTTT

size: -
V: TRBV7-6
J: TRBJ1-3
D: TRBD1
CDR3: CASSLEAQGADSSGNTIYF
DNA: TGTGCCAGCAGCTTAGAGGCCCAGGGGGCAGATAGCTCTGGAAACACCATATATTTT

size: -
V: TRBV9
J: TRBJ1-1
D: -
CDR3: CASSVQGNTEAFF
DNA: TGTGCCAGCAGCGTTCAGGGGAACACTGAAGCTTTCTTT

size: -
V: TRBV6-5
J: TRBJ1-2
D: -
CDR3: CASSLLDRPYGYTF
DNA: TGTGCCAGCAGCCTACTCGACAGGCCCTATGGCTACACCTTC